This T cell receptor (beta chain) was found in a study of control samples from healthy donors and cancer patients. With 3 bases removed from V and 4 bases from J, the gap between germline ends came to 9 bases. CDR3 length: 13 residues. TCRdb keeps only in-frame clones here, not all; method: immunoSEQ multiplex PCR. Of 100,000 to 150,000 clones in the sample, 92% were seen once. This sequence was found in a man aged 18 to 30 in good health. The chain couples TRBV12-3 or TRBV12-4 to TRBJ1-1; the D gene is possibly TRBD1 (5 bases). The sample was blood. CDR3 in DNA: TGTGCCAGCAGTTTCCAGGGACCCACTGAAGCTTTCTTT. This gives the protein CASSFQGPTEAFF.